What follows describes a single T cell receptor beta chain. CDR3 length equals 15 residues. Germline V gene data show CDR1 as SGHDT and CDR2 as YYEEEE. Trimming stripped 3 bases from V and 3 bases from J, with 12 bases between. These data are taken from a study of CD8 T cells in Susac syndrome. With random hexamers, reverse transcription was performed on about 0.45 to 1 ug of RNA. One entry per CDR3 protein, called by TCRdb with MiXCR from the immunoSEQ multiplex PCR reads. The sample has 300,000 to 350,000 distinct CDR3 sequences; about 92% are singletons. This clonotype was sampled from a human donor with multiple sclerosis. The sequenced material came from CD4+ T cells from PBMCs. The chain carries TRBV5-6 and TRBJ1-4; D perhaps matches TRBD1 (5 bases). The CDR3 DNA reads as TGTGCCAGCAGCTGGAGGCCGGGACCTAATGAAAAACTGTTTTTT. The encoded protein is CASSWRPGPNEKLFF. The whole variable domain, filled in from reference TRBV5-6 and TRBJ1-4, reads DAGVTQSPTHLIKTRGQQVTLRCSPKSGHDTVSWYQQALGQGPQFIFQYYEEEERQRGNFPDRFSGHQFPNYSSELNVNALLLGDSALYLCASSWRPGPNEKLFFGSGTQLSVL.